This T cell receptor (beta chain) is drawn from a study of blood T cell repertoires in COVID-19. Looking at the study overall: PBMCs, B-cell-depleted T cells, or T cells were the source of the cDNA or gDNA that made up the material.

Germline V gene data show CDR1 as MRHNA and CDR2 as SNTAGT. V lost 2 bases, J lost 10 bases, and 5 bases stayed unmatched. CDR3 length: 13 residues. Using immunoSEQ multiplex PCR, the repertoire was profiled, and TCRdb retains in-frame clones only, with some absent. The table has 100,000 to 150,000 clones, about 82% seen once; the top ten hold 5% to 6.5%. This clonotype was sampled from a human donor in a cohort sampled during active COVID-19. Sequencing used peripheral blood. The chain links TRBV6-4 to TRBJ2-1, with TRBD2 identical over 7 bases. The CDR3 region has the DNA TGTGCCAGCAGTGACCGTGGAGCGGGAGAGCAGTTCTTC. It encodes CASSDRGAGEQFF.